This T cell receptor (beta chain) stems from a study of T-cell memory formation after mild COVID-19. Notes on the study in general: A second wave expanding day 15 to 37 was CD4+-biased; contracting clones were balanced.

Germline lookup yields CDR1 ENHRY and CDR2 SYGVKD. The CDR3 spans 14 residues. V lost 4 bases to trimming and J lost 2 bases, with 9 bases between them. TCRdb re-called the 5' RACE reads through MiXCR, storing one row per CDR3 protein. In the table there are roughly 220,000 distinct CDR3 sequences, more than 8% of which are singletons. In the case of this clonotype: Its target is not known.

The receptor comes from a young man who had mild COVID-19 (a few samples of this study predate the infection). Cell type and time point are not known. The chain joins TRBV10-3 to TRBJ1-3; D gene uncertain. The sequencing sample was made of PBMCs or a T cell subset sorted from them (not recorded which). In nucleotides, the CDR3 is TGTGCCATCAGTGTTAGGGCGGCTGGAAACACCATATATTTT. It yields the protein CAISVRAAGNTIYF.